This T cell receptor (beta chain) is drawn from a study of esophageal squamous cell carcinoma under preoperative chemotherapy. On the study more broadly: Samples included peripheral blood T cells as well as tumor-infiltrating lymphocytes.

TCRdb reanalysed the PCR reads using MiXCR and keeps one entry per CDR3 protein. The sample shows some 32,000 distinct CDR3 sequences, approximately 51% of them seen only once. Time point reported: after preoperative PTX-NDP chemotherapy. Germline CDR1 reads LGHNA; CDR2 reads YSLEER. Trimming took off 6 bases at V and 1 base at J, with 11 bases between the two ends. CDR3 size: 14 residues. This material was acquired from a patient given preoperative chemotherapy. The receptor comes from a human donor with esophageal squamous cell carcinoma. The donor label of this sample is uncertain. This chain joins TRBV4-3 and TRBJ2-3; a possible D gene is TRBD2 (6 bases). Written as DNA, the CDR3 is TGCGCCAGCAGTGACGGGGGAGGCACAGATACGCAGTATTTT. Its protein is CASSDGGGTDTQYF.